Included here is one T cell receptor (beta chain) sequence, with context. Its specificity is not known. Of the isolated RNA, all was reverse transcribed, and so the sequenced material was expressed TCRB transcripts. Clones were sequenced by immunoSEQ multiplex PCR, and TCRdb holds only the in-frame ones, with some missing. The table lists approximately 600,000 clones, around an eighth of them singletons, with around 0.12% in the top ten. This entry belongs to a study of beta chain features in type 1 diabetes. Study-level background: Age, gender, cell numbers and subset yield matched between patients and controls. Study-wide points: Type 1 diabetes patients had moderately but significantly shorter TCRB CDR3s in all four CD4+ subsets.

Trimming stripped 7 bases from V and 3 bases from J, with 12 bases between. There are 14 residues in the CDR3. Germline V gene sequence: CDR1 MDHEN, CDR2 SYDVKM. The sequence derives from a man aged 25-45 years with type 1 diabetes. Sequencing was done on a sample of naive CD4+ T cells from blood. The chain carries TRBV28 and TRBJ2-2; D is uncertain. In DNA form, the CDR3 reads TGTGCCAGCATCGCAGGTCAGGACACCGGGGAGCTGTTTTTT. Residues: CASIAGQDTGELFF. Using reference TRBV28 and TRBJ2-2 for the parts outside the CDR3, the full variable domain is DVKVTQSSRYLVKRTGEKVFLECVQDMDHENMFWYRQDPGLGLRLIYFSYDVKMKEKGDIPEGYSVSREKKERFSLILESASTNQTSMYLCASIAGQDTGELFFGEGSRLTVL.